Below are 2 T cell receptor beta chains sequenced from a single sample in a study of blood T cell repertoires in COVID-19. Here immunoSEQ multiplex PCR was the method, and the copy in TCRdb shows in-frame clones only, minus some. The sample has about 80,000 clones, roughly four fifths seen once. Input material: peripheral blood. The source of these receptors is a man between 60 and 75 years old with acute or convalescent COVID-19.

The chain employs TRBV24-1 and TRBJ2-5; D possibly corresponds to TRBD1 (6 bases). Trimming removed 4 bases from V and 0 bases from J, with 14 bases in between. The CDR3 covers 16 residues. The V gene's germline CDR1 is KGHDR and CDR2 SFDVKD. The CDR3 reads CATSDPGHNDQETQYF. The CDR3 region has the DNA TGTGCCACCAGTGACCCGGGACACAACGACCAAGAGACCCAGTACTTC.

The chain combines TRBV12-3 or TRBV12-4 with TRBJ1-4, with TRBD1 as a possible D gene (6 bases). Trimming cost V 6 bases and J 11 bases, with 13 bases left between them. The CDR3 has 12 residues. CDR3 region: CASSKTGWKLFF. The DNA of the CDR3 is TGTGCCAGCAGCAAAACAGGGTGGAAACTGTTTTTT.